The sequence of this T cell receptor beta chain was determined in a study of blood T cell repertoires in COVID-19. Looking at the study overall: Sites across the United States, Italy and Spain contributed samples from acute and convalescent COVID-19. PBMCs, B-cell-depleted T cells, or T cells were the source of the cDNA or gDNA that made up the material.

In the study's own analysis: From reference gene primer amplification, estimates of nucleated cell counts were derived. Libraries were prepared by immunoSEQ multiplex PCR; TCRdb keeps only in-frame clonotypes and omits some of them. Clone size and the V and J calls come from that table; the DNA yielded D and trimming. The top ten hold 12% of the sample, which has approximately 290,000 clones, about 88% seen once. The CDR3 covers 17 residues. Germline values: CDR1 LNHDA, CDR2 SQIVND (reference sequence). V was pared by 7 bases and J by 1 base, with 13 bases of the junction left unmatched. This rearrangement joins TRBV19 to TRBJ1-5, with 7 nucleotides matching TRBD1. Sequenced sample: peripheral blood. The TCR comes from a woman aged 55-70 years with acute or convalescent COVID-19. The CDR3 region is CASTTTGTLGSNQPQHF. As DNA, the CDR3 is TGTGCCAGTACCACGACAGGGACCCTAGGGAGCAATCAGCCCCAGCATTTT.